These 29 T cell receptor beta chains were all obtained from the same sample, sequenced in a study of blood T cell repertoires in COVID-19. Clones were read by immunoSEQ multiplex PCR, and TCRdb kept only the in-frame ones, dropping some. The sample yields about 300,000 clones, approximately 89% seen once. Sample: PBMCs or T cells enriched from blood (not recorded which). These receptors all stem from a woman between 45 and 60 years old who had been exposed to COVID-19.

Only a few counts were recorded for this clone. The gene calls are TRBV5-1 and TRBJ1-1, with D possibly TRBD1 on 6 matching bases. The CDR3 contains 13 residues. V was shortened by 5 bases and J by 1 base, with 9 bases between the two germline ends. The germline CDR1 and CDR2 sequences are SGHRS and YFSETQ. The CDR3 is CASRTQGNTEAFF. The CDR3 coding sequence is TGCGCCAGCAGAACACAGGGGAACACTGAAGCTTTCTTT. Using reference TRBV5-1 and TRBJ1-1 for the parts outside the CDR3, the full variable domain is KAGVTQTPRYLIKTRGQQVTLSCSPISGHRSVSWYQQTPGQGLQFLFEYFSETQRNKGNFPGRFSGRQFSNSRSEMNVSTLELGDSALYLCASRTQGNTEAFFGQGTRLTVV.

This chain links TRBV25-1 with TRBJ2-1; D ambiguous. The CDR3 contains 14 residues. V was trimmed by 5 bases and J by 0 bases, leaving 8 bases between them. Germline V gene sequence: CDR1 MGHDK, CDR2 SYGVNS. The CDR3 nucleotides are TGTGCCAGCAGTTCAGATCTCTCCTACAATGAGCAGTTCTTC. Translation: CASSSDLSYNEQFF.

The rearrangement uses TRBV30 and TRBJ1-1, with D unclear. The CDR3 is 15 residues long. Deletions cut 0 bases from V and 7 bases from J, with 18 bases between. Per the germline V gene, CDR1 is GTSNPN and CDR2 is SVGIG (reference sequence). The CDR3 is CAWSVHSVSKSEAFF. For the CDR3, the DNA is TGTGCCTGGAGTGTTCACTCCGTCTCTAAAAGTGAAGCTTTCTTT.

The chain is built from TRBV30 and TRBJ2-7, with a possible D match to TRBD2 (6 bases). The CDR3 is made up of 14 amino acids. V was pared by 0 bases and J by 6 bases, with 15 bases between. Germline V gene data show CDR1 as GTSNPN and CDR2 as SVGIG (reference sequence). The CDR3 bases are TGTGCCTGGAGTGTTACCGGAGGGTTTTTCGAGCAGTACTTC. Translation gives CAWSVTGGFFEQYF.

This chain connects TRBV4-2 to TRBJ1-3; D is perhaps TRBD1 (6 bases). This CDR3 has 14 residues. Germline CDR1 LGHNA, CDR2 YNFKEQ. V dropped 3 bases and J dropped 1 base, with 7 bases sitting between them. The CDR3 DNA is TGTGCCAGCAGCCACAGGGGTTCTGGAAACACCATATATTTT. Translation: CASSHRGSGNTIYF.

The chain links TRBV14 to TRBJ2-3, with a tentative D call TRBD1 (6 bases). Germline V gene sequence: CDR1 SGHDN, CDR2 FVKESK. CDR3 length: 16 residues. Trimming removed 1 base at V and 8 bases at J, with 19 bases between. The CDR3 loop is CASSQVYSSRGGTQYF. CDR3 bases: TGTGCCAGCAGCCAAGTTTACTCCAGCAGGGGTGGTACGCAGTATTTT.

The chain employs TRBV29-1 and TRBJ2-3; TRBD2 is a possible D gene (7 bases). The V end was cut by 0 bases, the J end by 3 bases, with 13 bases between. CDR1 is SQVTM, CDR2 ANQGSEA, per germline. The CDR3 covers 15 residues. CDR3 in DNA: TGCAGCGTTGAAGATCTCGGGGGGCGGACAGATACGCAGTATTTT. It is translated as CSVEDLGGRTDTQYF.

The chain has TRBV6-5 and TRBJ2-7; 14 bases map to TRBD2. Germline CDR1 and CDR2: MNHEY and SVGAGI. The J segment lost 6 bases and the V segment lost 4 bases, leaving 8 bases of the junction unmatched. The length of the CDR3 is 16 residues. The CDR3 is CASSSGRTSGGSEQYF. The CDR3 nucleotides read TGTGCCAGCAGTTCAGGGAGGACTAGCGGGGGGTCCGAGCAGTACTTC.

The rearrangement joins TRBV5-1 to TRBJ2-2; TRBD1 matches at 7 bases. V shed 5 bases and J 3 bases; nucleotides not matched to a gene: 7. The CDR3 is 15 amino acids. Per germline, CDR1 SGHRS and CDR2 YFSETQ. As DNA, the CDR3 is TGCGCCAGCAGAGAGGGGGCTTCGCACACCGGGGAGCTGTTTTTT. Translated, it gives CASREGASHTGELFF.

The chain combines TRBV19 with TRBJ1-6, with D unclear. The length of the CDR3 is 15 residues. Germline V gives CDR1 LNHDA, CDR2 SQIVND (reference sequence). Trimming stripped 3 bases from V and 9 bases from J, with 15 bases between. CDR3 nucleotide sequence: TGTGCCAGTAGTATCTCGGGCCCGGGGATTTCACCCCTCCACTTT. Amino acids: CASSISGPGISPLHF.

The gene calls are TRBV28 and TRBJ1-5; the match to TRBD1 covers 7 bases. The CDR3 totals 14 residues. Trimming at V came to 3 bases and at J to 2 bases, leaving 1 base not matched to a gene. CDR1 is MDHEN and CDR2 is SYDVKM in the germline V gene. This CDR3 is CASSFRGGNQPQHF. In DNA form, the CDR3 reads TGTGCCAGCAGTTTCAGGGGGGGCAATCAGCCCCAGCATTTT. The full variable domain, rest sourced from reference TRBV28 and TRBJ1-5, is DVKVTQSSRYLVKRTGEKVFLECVQDMDHENMFWYRQDPGLGLRLIYFSYDVKMKEKGDIPEGYSVSREKKERFSLILESASTNQTSMYLCASSFRGGNQPQHFGDGTRLSIL.

This rearrangement joins TRBV3-1 (or the pseudogene TRBV3-2) to TRBJ2-7, with D hard to call. CDR3 size: 13 residues. V dropped 1 base and J dropped 7 bases, with 11 bases sitting between them. Germline CDR1 is LGHDT and CDR2 is YNNKEL (reference sequence). CDR3 region: CASSQVTRGEQYF. The CDR3 DNA reads as TGTGCCAGCAGCCAAGTCACGAGAGGAGAGCAGTACTTC.

This clone has a single count. The chain employs TRBV12-3 or TRBV12-4 and TRBJ1-6; D not resolved. Trimming took off 6 bases at V and 8 bases at J, with 5 bases between the two ends. The CDR3 is made up of 11 amino acids. The CDR3 region has the DNA TGTGCCAGCAGAAGAGATTCACCCCTCCACTTT. This encodes CASRRDSPLHF.

V usage is TRBV2 and J usage is TRBJ1-4; the match to TRBD1 covers 8 bases. The CDR3 is 15 amino acids. CDR1 and CDR2 from the germline V gene are SNHLY and FYNNEI. Trimming took 5 bases from V and 11 from J; bases not matched to a gene: 13. The CDR3 protein is CASSPAGTGLRKLFF. The CDR3 bases are TGTGCCAGCAGTCCCGCCGGGACAGGTCTGCGGAAACTGTTTTTT.

This clone was observed a handful of times. The chain combines TRBV24-1 with TRBJ2-7; D perhaps matches TRBD2 (5 bases). The CDR3 is 13 residues long. Trimming took 3 bases from V and 4 from J, leaving 9 bases between them. In germline, CDR1 is KGHDR, CDR2 SFDVKD. The CDR3 sequence is CATSDQGLYEQYF. DNA for the CDR3: TGTGCCACCAGTGATCAAGGACTTTACGAGCAGTACTTC.

The gene calls are TRBV5-8 and TRBJ1-1; D is possibly TRBD1 (6 bases). The V gene's germline CDR1 is SGHTS and CDR2 YDEGEE. This CDR3 has 13 residues. The V gene lost 0 bases and the J gene lost 7 bases, with 10 bases spanning the gap. The CDR3 region has the DNA TGTGCCAGCAGCTTGGCTGTCAGGGGTGAAGCTTTCTTT. Translated, it gives CASSLAVRGEAFF.

This clone is a singleton in its sample. This sequence joins TRBV28 and TRBJ1-2; a weak D match, TRBD1 (5 bases). V was shortened by 4 bases and J by 7 bases, with 16 bases between the two germline ends. This CDR3 has 14 amino acids. Germline loops: CDR1 MDHEN, CDR2 SYDVKM. CDR3 region: CASSSTGRGPGYTF. CDR3 nucleotides: TGTGCCAGCAGTTCCACCGGTAGGGGCCCTGGCTACACCTTC.

J is TRBJ2-7 and V is TRBV6-5; D unclear. V was clipped by 4 bases and J by 6 bases, with 19 bases between them. The CDR3 has 15 amino acids. Germline V CDR1 and CDR2: MNHEY, SVGAGI. This chain's CDR3 is CASSSKTLALLEQYF. The CDR3 DNA reads as TGTGCCAGCAGTTCCAAGACACTGGCCCTTCTCGAGCAGTACTTC.

The chain carries TRBV7-8 and TRBJ2-6; D may be TRBD2 (5 bases). Trimming removed 7 bases at V and 0 bases at J, with 19 bases between. Germline-derived CDR1 and CDR2 are SGHVS and FQNEAQ. The CDR3 spans 18 residues. The CDR3 DNA reads TGTGCCAGCAACGGAGGACGTGCTAATAACTCTGGGGCCAACGTCCTGACTTTC. It specifies CASNGGRANNSGANVLTF. The variable domain in full, completed from reference TRBV7-8 and TRBJ2-6, reads GAGVSQSPRYKVAKRGQDVALRCDPISGHVSLFWYQQALGQGPEFLTYFQNEAQLDKSGLPSDRFFAERPEGSVSTLKIQRTQQEDSAVYLCASNGGRANNSGANVLTFGAGSRLTVL.

The chain employs TRBV28 and TRBJ2-4; D is unclear. V lost 7 bases and J lost 4, with 20 bases in between. Germline-derived CDR1 and CDR2 are MDHEN and SYDVKM. The CDR3 covers 16 residues. The CDR3: CASNGSPEANKNIQYF. In nucleotides, the CDR3 is TGTGCCAGCAATGGGTCCCCCGAGGCGAATAAAAACATTCAGTACTTC.

The chain employs TRBV10-3 and TRBJ1-1; no clear D. Germline values: CDR1 ENHRY, CDR2 SYGVKD. Trimming shortened V by 2 bases and J by 0 bases, and 13 bases separated the two germline ends. This CDR3 spans 16 amino acids. The CDR3 coding sequence is TGTGCCATCAGTGAGAAGGGAGCCCAGATGAACACTGAAGCTTTCTTT. Protein: CAISEKGAQMNTEAFF.

In nucleotides, the CDR3 is TGCGCCAGCAGCTTGGGGGGACTAGTGGCCCAAGAGACCCAGTACTTC. Its translation is CASSLGGLVAQETQYF. The chain couples TRBV5-1 to TRBJ2-5; 8 bases are shared with TRBD2. From germline, CDR1 is SGHRS and CDR2 YFSETQ. CDR3 length: 16 residues. The junction had 5 bases not matched to a gene; V was cut back by 0 bases and J by 1 base.

Concerning this clone itself: The sample carries other DNA sequences with the same CDR3. The CDR3 region is CASTGQPNQPQHF. The CDR3, as DNA: TGTGCCAGCACCGGACAACCCAATCAGCCCCAGCATTTT. The chain recombines TRBV6-5 with TRBJ1-5; a possible D gene is TRBD1 (5 bases). This CDR3 is built from 13 residues. V lost 7 bases to trimming and J lost 3 bases, with 10 bases between them. Germline V gene sequence: CDR1 MNHEY, CDR2 SVGAGI.

The rearrangement joins TRBV11-3 to TRBJ2-1; 9 bases align to TRBD2. The CDR3 extends over 15 amino acids. V lost 3 bases to trimming and J lost 6 bases; unmatched junction nucleotides: 6. CDR1 is SGHNT, CDR2 YENEEA, per germline. CDR3 DNA sequence: TGTGCCAGCAGCTTGGGACTAGCCCGCCCCAATGAGCAGTTCTTC. Its translation: CASSLGLARPNEQFF. The whole variable domain, remainder taken from reference TRBV11-3 and TRBJ2-1, is EAGVVQSPRYKIIEKKQPVAFWCNPISGHNTLYWYLQNLGQGPELLIRYENEEAVDDSQLPKDRFSAERLKGVDSTLKIQPAELGDSAVYLCASSLGLARPNEQFFGPGTRLTVL.

In this sample, this clone turned up once. The V gene is TRBV7-9, the J gene TRBJ1-3, with 8 bases matching TRBD1. J gave up 0 bases and V 2 bases, and 9 bases lay outside the gene matches. Germline CDR1 SEHNR, CDR2 FQNEAQ (reference sequence). The CDR3 is 18 residues long. CDR3 DNA sequence: TGTGCCAGCAGCTTACCCGAGGCCAGGGGGCTCTCTGGAAACACCATATATTTT. Protein product: CASSLPEARGLSGNTIYF.

The chain employs TRBV6-5 and TRBJ1-5; D possibly corresponds to TRBD1 (5 bases). The CDR3 is made up of 15 amino acids. In germline, CDR1 is MNHEY, CDR2 SVGAGI. The ends were cut back, 7 bases at V and 1 base at J, with 14 bases in the middle. The CDR3 region has the DNA TGTGCCAGCATCGAGTGGCAGGGAAGCAATCAGCCCCAGCATTTT. It codes for CASIEWQGSNQPQHF.

V gene TRBV19 combines with J gene TRBJ2-6; 11 bases agree with TRBD1. The CDR3 is 18 residues long. The trim removed 5 bases at V and 0 bases at J, leaving 6 bases unmatched. CDR1 and CDR2 (germline): LNHDA, SQIVND (reference sequence). CDR3 coding DNA: TGTGCCAGTAGTGGGGACAGGGGGATGGGCTCTGGGGCCAACGTCCTGACTTTC. This gives the protein CASSGDRGMGSGANVLTF.

This clone showed up just a few times. The V and J genes are TRBV3-1 (or the pseudogene TRBV3-2) and TRBJ2-7; weak D call: TRBD2 (7 bases). The CDR3 sequence is 15 residues long. The germline gives CDR1 LGHDT, CDR2 YNNKEL (reference sequence). V gave up 4 bases and J gave up 5 bases, with 18 bases separating them. In DNA, the CDR3 is TGTGCCAGCAGCCCCAACCCCGGGGGGCGAAACGAGCAGTACTTC. Translated, it gives CASSPNPGGRNEQYF.

The V gene is TRBV15, the J gene TRBJ2-7, with 10 positions matching TRBD1. CDR3 length: 14 amino acids. Germline CDR1 and CDR2: LNHNV and YYDKDF (reference sequence). Losses at the gene ends were 5 bases for V and 3 bases for J; bases not matched to a gene: 4. CDR3 amino acids: CATSGQGDNYEQYF. The CDR3 DNA reads as TGTGCCACCAGCGGACAGGGGGATAACTACGAGCAGTACTTC.